The sequence of this TCR beta chain was determined in a study of blood T cell repertoires in COVID-19. Study-level background: From the United States, Italy and Spain came samples of acute and convalescent COVID-19.

Repertoires were generated with immunoSEQ multiplex PCR, while TCRdb's copy carries only in-frame clones and drops some. The data contain more than 65,000 clones, roughly 82% of them singletons. The CDR3 has 17 residues. Looked up from germline, CDR1 is SGHAT and CDR2 is FQNNGV. The V and J ends lost 2 bases and 6 bases, in that order; junction bases with no gene match: 6. This receptor was identified in an elderly woman with active or convalescent COVID-19. Specimen: peripheral blood. The J gene is TRBJ2-2, the V gene TRBV11-2, with TRBD2 identical over 13 bases. CDR3 in DNA: TGTGCCAGCAGCTTAAGACTAGCGGGGGGTAGGGCCGGGGAGCTGTTTTTT. As protein: CASSLRLAGGRAGELFF.